This paragraph covers one TCR beta chain sequence. What it binds is not known. As every portion of the isolated RNA was reverse transcribed, the sequencing read expressed TCRB transcripts. Method: immunoSEQ multiplex PCR; TCRdb's copy keeps in-frame clones and lacks some. The sample carries some 160,000 clones, 7.5% to 9.5% recorded once. This entry comes from a study of beta chain features in type 1 diabetes. Points from the study as a whole: Naive, central memory and Treg TCRB repertoires appeared more alike in patients than in healthy donors.

The germline V gene encodes CDR1 SQVTM and CDR2 ANQGSEA. Unmatched junction bases numbered 8, after V lost 6 bases and J lost 4 bases. CDR3 length equals 13 residues. The chain uses TRBV29-1 and TRBJ1-1, with 7 positions matching TRBD1. Sequencing input: central memory CD4+ T cells from blood. The sequence derives from a woman in her late teens or twenties in good health. Written as DNA, the CDR3 is TGCAGCGTGAGACAGGGATCGGTCACTGAAGCTTTCTTT. This encodes CSVRQGSVTEAFF.